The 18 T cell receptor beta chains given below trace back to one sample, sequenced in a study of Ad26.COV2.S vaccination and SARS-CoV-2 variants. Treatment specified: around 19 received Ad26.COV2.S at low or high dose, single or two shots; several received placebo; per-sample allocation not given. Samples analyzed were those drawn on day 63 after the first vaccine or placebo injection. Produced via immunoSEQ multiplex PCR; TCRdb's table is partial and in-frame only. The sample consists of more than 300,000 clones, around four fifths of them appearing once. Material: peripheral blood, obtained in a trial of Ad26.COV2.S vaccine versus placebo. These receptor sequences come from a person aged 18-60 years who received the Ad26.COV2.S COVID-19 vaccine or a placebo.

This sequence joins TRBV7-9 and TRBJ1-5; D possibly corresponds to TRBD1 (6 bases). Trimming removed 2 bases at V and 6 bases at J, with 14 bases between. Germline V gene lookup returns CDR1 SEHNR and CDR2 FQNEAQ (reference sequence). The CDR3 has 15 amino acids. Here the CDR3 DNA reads TGTGCCAGCAGCTTATCGGGGGCAGCCACTCAGCCCCAGCATTTT. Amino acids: CASSLSGAATQPQHF.

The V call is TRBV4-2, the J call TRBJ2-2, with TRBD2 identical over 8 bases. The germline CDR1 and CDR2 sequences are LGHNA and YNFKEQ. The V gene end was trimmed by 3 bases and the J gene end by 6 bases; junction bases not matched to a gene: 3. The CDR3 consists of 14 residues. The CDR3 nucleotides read TGTGCCAGCAGCCAGGGACTAGGGGCCGGGGAGCTGTTTTTT. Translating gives CASSQGLGAGELFF.

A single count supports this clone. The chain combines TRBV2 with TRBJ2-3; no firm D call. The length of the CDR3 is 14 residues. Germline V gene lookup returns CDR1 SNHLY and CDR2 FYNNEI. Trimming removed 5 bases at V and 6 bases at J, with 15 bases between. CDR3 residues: CASSPLHSADTQYF. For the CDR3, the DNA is TGTGCCAGCAGTCCATTGCATTCGGCGGATACGCAGTATTTT.

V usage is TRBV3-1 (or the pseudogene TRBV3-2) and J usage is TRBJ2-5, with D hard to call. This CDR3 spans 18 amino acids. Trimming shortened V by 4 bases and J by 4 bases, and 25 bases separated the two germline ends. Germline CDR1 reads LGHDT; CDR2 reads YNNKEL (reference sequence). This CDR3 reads CASSPRNVGSTRLETQYF. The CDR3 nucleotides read TGTGCCAGCAGCCCTCGTAATGTCGGTAGTACGAGGTTAGAGACCCAGTACTTC.

CDR3 coding DNA: TGCAGTGCTAGAAAACAAGAGACCCAGTACTTC. It yields the protein CSARKQETQYF. The rearrangement joins TRBV20-1 to TRBJ2-5; D is uncertain. This CDR3 has 11 amino acids. Trimming pared 2 bases from V and 2 bases from J, leaving 3 bases between. Germline CDR1 DFQATT, CDR2 SNEGSKA (reference sequence).

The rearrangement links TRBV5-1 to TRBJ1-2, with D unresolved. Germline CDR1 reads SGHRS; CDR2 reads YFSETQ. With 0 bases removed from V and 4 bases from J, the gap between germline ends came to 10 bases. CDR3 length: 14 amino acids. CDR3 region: CASSLEVEVYGYTF. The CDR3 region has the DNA TGCGCCAGCAGCTTGGAGGTGGAGGTCTATGGCTACACCTTC.

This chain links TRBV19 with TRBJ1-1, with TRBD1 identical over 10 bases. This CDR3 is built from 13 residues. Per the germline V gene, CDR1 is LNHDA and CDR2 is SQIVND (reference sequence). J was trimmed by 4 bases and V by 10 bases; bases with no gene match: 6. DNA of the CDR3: TGTGCCACCAGACAGGGGGCGGTCACTGAAGCTTTCTTT. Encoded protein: CATRQGAVTEAFF. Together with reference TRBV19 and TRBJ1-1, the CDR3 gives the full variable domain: DGGITQSPKYLFRKEGQNVTLSCEQNLNHDAMYWYRQDPGQGLRLIYYSQIVNDFQKGDIAEGYSVSREKKESFPLTVTSAQKNPTAFYLCATRQGAVTEAFFGQGTRLTVV.

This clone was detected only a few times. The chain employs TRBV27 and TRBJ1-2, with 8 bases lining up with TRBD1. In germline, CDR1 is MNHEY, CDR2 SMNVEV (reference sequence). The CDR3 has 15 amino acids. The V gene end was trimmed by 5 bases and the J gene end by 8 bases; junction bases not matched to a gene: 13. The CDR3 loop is CASSPRGTGGSGYTF. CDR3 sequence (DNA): TGTGCCAGCAGTCCCCGCGGGACAGGCGGTAGCGGCTACACCTTC.

CDR3 bases: TGCGCCAGCAGCCCGGGGGGGGCCCAAGAGACCCAGTACTTC. Amino acid sequence: CASSPGGAQETQYF. This sequence joins TRBV5-1 and TRBJ2-5, with TRBD2 identical over 8 bases. Looked up from germline, CDR1 is SGHRS and CDR2 is YFSETQ. CDR3 length: 14 amino acids. The V and J ends lost 4 bases and 1 base, in that order; junction bases with no gene match: 3.

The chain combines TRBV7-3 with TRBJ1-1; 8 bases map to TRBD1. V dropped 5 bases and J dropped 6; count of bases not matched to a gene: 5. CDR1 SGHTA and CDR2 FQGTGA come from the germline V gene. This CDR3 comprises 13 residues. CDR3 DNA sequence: TGTGCCAGCAGCCGGGACAGGATCTCTGAAGCTTTCTTT. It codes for CASSRDRISEAFF.

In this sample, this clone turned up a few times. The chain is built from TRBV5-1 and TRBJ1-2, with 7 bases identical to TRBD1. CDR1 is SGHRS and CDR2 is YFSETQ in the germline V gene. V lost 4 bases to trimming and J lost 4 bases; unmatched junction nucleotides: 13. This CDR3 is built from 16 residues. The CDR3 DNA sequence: TGCGCCAGCAGCCACCGAGGGGGCAGGACGAGCTATGGCTACACCTTC. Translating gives CASSHRGGRTSYGYTF.

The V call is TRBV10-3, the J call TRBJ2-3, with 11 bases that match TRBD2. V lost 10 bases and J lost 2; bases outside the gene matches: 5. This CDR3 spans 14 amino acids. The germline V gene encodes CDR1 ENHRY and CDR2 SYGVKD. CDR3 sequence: CATLAGGTTDTQYF. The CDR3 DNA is TGTGCCACCCTAGCGGGGGGCACCACAGATACGCAGTATTTT.

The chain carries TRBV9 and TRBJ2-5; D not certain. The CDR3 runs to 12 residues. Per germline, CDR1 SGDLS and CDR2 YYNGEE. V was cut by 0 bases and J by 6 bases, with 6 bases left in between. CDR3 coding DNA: TGTGCCAGCAGCGTAGCTGGTAAGACCCAGTACTTC. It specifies CASSVAGKTQYF.

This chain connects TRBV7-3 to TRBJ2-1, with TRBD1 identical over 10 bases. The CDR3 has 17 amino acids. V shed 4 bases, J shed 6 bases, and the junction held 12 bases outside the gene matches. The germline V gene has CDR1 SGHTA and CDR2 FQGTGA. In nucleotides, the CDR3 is TGTGCCAGCAGCTCCGCGCCGGGACAGGGGTTTGTCAATGAGCAGTTCTTC. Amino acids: CASSSAPGQGFVNEQFF.

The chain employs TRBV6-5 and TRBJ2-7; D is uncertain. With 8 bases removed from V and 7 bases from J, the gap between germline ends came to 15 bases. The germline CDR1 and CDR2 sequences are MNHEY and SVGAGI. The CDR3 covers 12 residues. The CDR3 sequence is CASFRTAGEQYF. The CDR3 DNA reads TGTGCCAGCTTCCGAACGGCTGGGGAGCAGTACTTC.

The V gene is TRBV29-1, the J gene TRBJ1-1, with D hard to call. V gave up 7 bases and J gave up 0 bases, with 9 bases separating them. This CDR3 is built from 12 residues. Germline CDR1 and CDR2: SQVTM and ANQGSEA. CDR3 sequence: CSGARVNTEAFF. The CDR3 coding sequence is TGCAGCGGCGCTAGAGTGAACACTGAAGCTTTCTTT. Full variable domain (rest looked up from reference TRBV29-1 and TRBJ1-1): SAVISQKPSRDICQRGTSLTIQCQVDSQVTMMFWYRQQPGQSLTLIATANQGSEATYESGFVIDKFPISRPNLTFSTLTVSNMSPEDSSIYLCSGARVNTEAFFGQGTRLTVV.

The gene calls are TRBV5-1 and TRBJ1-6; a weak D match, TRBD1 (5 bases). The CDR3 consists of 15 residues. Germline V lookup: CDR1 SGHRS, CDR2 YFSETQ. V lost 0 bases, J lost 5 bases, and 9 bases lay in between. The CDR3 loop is CASSLGGTDNSPLHF. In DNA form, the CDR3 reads TGCGCCAGCAGCTTGGGAGGGACGGATAATTCACCCCTCCACTTT.

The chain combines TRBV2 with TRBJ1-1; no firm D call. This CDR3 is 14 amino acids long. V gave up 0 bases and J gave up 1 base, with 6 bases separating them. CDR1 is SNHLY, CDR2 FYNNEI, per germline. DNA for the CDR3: TGTGCCAGCAGTGAAGCGCTAAGGAACACTGAAGCTTTCTTT. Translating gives CASSEALRNTEAFF.